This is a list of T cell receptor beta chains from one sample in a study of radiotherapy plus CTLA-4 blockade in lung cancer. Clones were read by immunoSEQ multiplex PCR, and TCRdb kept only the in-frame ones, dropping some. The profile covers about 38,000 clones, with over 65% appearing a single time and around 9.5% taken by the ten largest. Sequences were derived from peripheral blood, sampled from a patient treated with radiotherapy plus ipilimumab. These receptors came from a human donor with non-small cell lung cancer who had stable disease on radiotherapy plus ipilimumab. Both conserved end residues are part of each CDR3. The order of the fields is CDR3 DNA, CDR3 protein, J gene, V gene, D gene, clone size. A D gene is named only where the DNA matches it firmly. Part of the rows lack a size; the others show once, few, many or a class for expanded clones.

TGTGCCAGCAGCTTCGGAACAGGGCACTATGGCTACACCTTC,CASSFGTGHYGYTF,TRBJ1-2,TRBV7-9,NA,once
TGTGCCAGCAGCTCGACCGAGTGGAATGAGCAGTTCTTC,CASSSTEWNEQFF,TRBJ2-1,TRBV7-3,NA,NA
TGCAGCGTTGAAATTGACAGTCAGCGGGGGGCTTACGAGCAGTACTTC,CSVEIDSQRGAYEQYF,TRBJ2-7,TRBV29-1,TRBD2,NA
TGTGCCATCAGTGAGAATCTGGGGGGAGGTGAAAAACTGTTTTTT,CAISENLGGGEKLFF,TRBJ1-4,TRBV10-3,NA,few
TGTGCCTGGAGTAGCCGACTGTATGGCTACACCTTC,CAWSSRLYGYTF,TRBJ1-2,TRBV30,NA,NA
TGTGCCAGCAGCCCGGGACTAAATCAGCCCCAGCATTTT,CASSPGLNQPQHF,TRBJ1-5,TRBV13,NA,NA
TGCAGTGTTACAAACCCGGAGACCCAGTACTTC,CSVTNPETQYF,TRBJ2-5,TRBV20-1,NA,few
TGTGCCAGCAGTTCGGATCATTACAGTAACTATGGCTACACCTTC,CASSSDHYSNYGYTF,TRBJ1-2,TRBV27,NA,NA
TGTGCCAGCAGTGGGAGGAGGGGAACGGAGACCCAGTACTTC,CASSGRRGTETQYF,TRBJ2-5,TRBV25-1,NA,once
TGTGCCAGTAGTATAGACCGGGACAGGGGGTATGGCTACACCTTC,CASSIDRDRGYGYTF,TRBJ1-2,TRBV19,TRBD1,NA
TGCGCCAGCAGCCAAGTCGATAGGGGGTTCACTGAAGCTTTCTTT,CASSQVDRGFTEAFF,TRBJ1-1,TRBV4-1,NA,NA
TGTGCCAGCAGCTTGGCCGGGACTAGCGAGTACGGGTACTTC,CASSLAGTSEYGYF,TRBJ2-5,TRBV5-4,TRBD2,NA
TGTGCCAGCAGTTTATGGGCAGATAGCAATCAGCCCCAGCATTTT,CASSLWADSNQPQHF,TRBJ1-5,TRBV27,NA,NA
TGTGCTAGTGGAGGACGACAGGTACTAGCGGGGGGGCTGGGCAATGAGCAGTTCTTC,CASGGRQVLAGGLGNEQFF,TRBJ2-1,TRBV12-5,TRBD2,NA
TGTGCCACCAGCCCGAGGCTGGGGGGCACTGAAGCTTTCTTT,CATSPRLGGTEAFF,TRBJ1-1,TRBV15,NA,NA
TGTGCCAGCAGCTTACGACTATATCCTCACAATGAGCAGTTCTTC,CASSLRLYPHNEQFF,TRBJ2-1,TRBV7-9,NA,NA
TGCGCCAGCAGCTTGGCCAGCGGGTCGAGCTCCTACAATGAGCAGTTCTTC,CASSLASGSSSYNEQFF,TRBJ2-1,TRBV5-1,NA,NA
TGCGCCAGCAGCTTGGGTTCTGGCAGTGGTAATGAAAAACTGTTTTTT,CASSLGSGSGNEKLFF,TRBJ1-4,TRBV5-1,NA,NA
TGTGCCAGCAGCGTCTTAGGCAGGGCCCTTGACACTGAAGCTTTCTTT,CASSVLGRALDTEAFF,TRBJ1-1,TRBV9,NA,NA
TGCGCCAGCAGCTTGGATTCGGGAGCCTGGAACACTGAAGCTTTCTTT,CASSLDSGAWNTEAFF,TRBJ1-1,TRBV5-1,NA,NA
TGTGCCAGCTCACCTGACAGGGTGAACACCGGGGAGCTGTTTTTT,CASSPDRVNTGELFF,TRBJ2-2,TRBV18,TRBD1,NA
TGTGCCAGCAGCCCTTGGACTAACCTAGAGACCCAGTACTTC,CASSPWTNLETQYF,TRBJ2-5,TRBV5-4,NA,NA
TGTGCCGCACAGGGTGCAGGAAACACCATATATTTT,CAAQGAGNTIYF,TRBJ1-3,TRBV10-3,NA,few
TGCAGCGTCCCGGGACAGCTGAACACTGAAGCTTTCTTT,CSVPGQLNTEAFF,TRBJ1-1,TRBV29-1,TRBD1,NA
TGTGCCAGCAGCCAAGAGGACCTTCGGGGAGCTTTCTTT,CASSQEDLRGAFF,TRBJ1-1,TRBV14,NA,NA
TGTGCCAGCAGCCTACAACCTAACAGGGCTGAAGCTTTCTTT,CASSLQPNRAEAFF,TRBJ1-1,TRBV27,NA,NA
TGTGCCAGCAGCGTTGGACAGGATCCTCAGCCCCAGCATTTT,CASSVGQDPQPQHF,TRBJ1-5,TRBV7-2,TRBD1,NA
TGTGCTAGTGGTTTGGTACAGGGGTCCACTGAAGCTTTCTTT,CASGLVQGSTEAFF,TRBJ1-1,TRBV12-5,TRBD1,NA
TGTGCCATCAGTGGCGAACCAATCGGGCAGGTAATGAACACTGAAGCTTTCTTT,CAISGEPIGQVMNTEAFF,TRBJ1-1,TRBV10-3,NA,NA
TGTGCCAGCGAGTATTGGGACGCGAATCAGCCCCAGCATTTT,CASEYWDANQPQHF,TRBJ1-5,TRBV6-1,NA,NA
TGTGCCAGCTCACCACCGTCCCAGGGCAGGGATTCACCCCTCCACTTT,CASSPPSQGRDSPLHF,TRBJ1-6,TRBV18,NA,once
TGTGCCTGGGGTAAGACAGTCTCAGCTGAAGCTTTCTTT,CAWGKTVSAEAFF,TRBJ1-1,TRBV30,NA,NA
TGCGCCAGCAGCTCTACCGGGCTCCCGAACACCGGGGAGCTGTTTTTT,CASSSTGLPNTGELFF,TRBJ2-2,TRBV5-1,NA,NA
TGCGCCAGCAGAGACGGCTTGAATACTGAAGCTTTCTTT,CASRDGLNTEAFF,TRBJ1-1,TRBV5-1,NA,NA